A single count supports the clone carrying this TCR beta chain. At one of its ends the junction is not consistent with the germline gene, which may arise from a read error. The CDR3 contains 15 residues. The germline V gene encodes CDR1 SEHNR and CDR2 FQNEAQ (reference sequence). Active moderate-to-severe ophthalmopathy, Clinical Activity Score at least 3, NOSPECS at least 4, under 3 months' duration. The data were obtained in a study of T cells in Graves' hyperthyroidism and ophthalmopathy. Across the study: Before treatment of any kind, peripheral blood was taken at initial diagnosis.

TCR beta CDR3 region amplification was performed from RNA transcripts. HTBI primers drove first-round RT-PCR of the TCR CDR3. TCRdb re-derived calls from the multiplex PCR reads in MiXCR, one entry per CDR3 protein. The sample lists roughly 520,000 distinct CDR3 sequences, roughly 24% seen once, with 11% in the top ten. The material sequenced was blood. This receptor was obtained from a woman aged 25 to 39 with Graves' ophthalmopathy. This chain uses TRBV7-9 with TRBJ1-2, with TRBD1 as a possible D gene (6 bases). The CDR3, as DNA: TGTGCCACAATCGAGGACAGAATTCATAACTATGGCTACTCCTTC. Its protein is CATIEDRIHNYGYSF.